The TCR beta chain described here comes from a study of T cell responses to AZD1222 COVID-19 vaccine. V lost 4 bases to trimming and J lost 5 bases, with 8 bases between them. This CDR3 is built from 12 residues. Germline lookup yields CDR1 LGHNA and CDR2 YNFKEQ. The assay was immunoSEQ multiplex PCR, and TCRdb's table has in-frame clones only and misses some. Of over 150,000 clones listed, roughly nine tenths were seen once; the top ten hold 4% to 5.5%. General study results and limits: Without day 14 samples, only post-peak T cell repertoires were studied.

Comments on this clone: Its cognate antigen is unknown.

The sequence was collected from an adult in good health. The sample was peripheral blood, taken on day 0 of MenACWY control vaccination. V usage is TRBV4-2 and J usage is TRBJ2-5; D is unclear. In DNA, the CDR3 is TGTGCCAGCAGCCCCCCTGGTGAGACCCAGTACTTC. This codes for CASSPPGETQYF.